This passage covers 29 T cell receptor beta chains from one sample sequenced in a study of T cell repertoires in cytomegalovirus infection (dated by TCRdb to the late 2010s). The antigens for these receptors are not known. The treatment or condition label, as the study defines it: in vitro stimulation with specific CMV peptide epitopes to enrich CMV-specific T cells. The reads were generated on an Illumina HiSeq 1500. The raw public reads went through TCRdb reprocessing: fastp at Q25, MiXCR clone calling, in-frame beta chains kept. Every entry covers one CDR3 protein and lists the most common genes and DNA from its rows. The sample data list a few hundred thousand distinct CDR3 sequences, and approximately 40% of these were observed just once. Clones ranked in the top ten supply around 50% of the sample. Here the sequenced sample was cultured PBMCs, taken from culture after CMV antigen stimulation. These receptors came from a human donor in good health (CMV status not recorded). Some clones in this sample may be carry-over from other donors' samples.

This clonotype came up a few times. The CDR3 reads CASSPGGYRSSYNEQFF. CDR3 in DNA: TGTGCCAGCAGTCCCGGGGGCTACCGAAGCTCCTACAATGAGCAGTTCTTC. The genes are TRBV6-2 or TRBV6-3 and TRBJ2-1; TRBD1 or TRBD2 may be the D gene (6 bases each). Deletions cut 5 bases from V and 0 bases from J, with 17 bases between. The CDR3 covers 17 residues. Germline V gene sequence: CDR1 MNHEY, CDR2 SVGEGT.

This clonotype was counted a few times. The chain has TRBV20-1 and TRBJ2-3; TRBD2 matches at 9 bases. CDR1 and CDR2 (germline): DFQATT, SNEGSKA (reference sequence). After removal of 7 bases from V and 3 bases from J, the junction contained 5 bases not matched to a gene. The length of the CDR3 is 13 residues. CDR3 sequence: CSVRGGGTDTQYF. CDR3 DNA: TGCAGTGTGCGGGGGGGCGGGACAGATACGCAGTATTTT.

This clonotype was recorded many times. J is TRBJ1-1 and V is TRBV7-2, with D tentatively TRBD1 (5 bases). Per germline, CDR1 SGHTA and CDR2 FQGNSA. This CDR3 region has 13 residues. V was clipped by 5 bases and J by 10 bases, with 17 bases between them. CDR3 nucleotides: TGTGCCAGCAGCCCAGCGGGCCGGGACCGAGCTTTCTTT. Residues: CASSPAGRDRAFF.

A few counts support this clonotype. The V gene is TRBV15, the J gene TRBJ2-3, with D maybe TRBD1 (7 bases). Germline V CDR1 and CDR2: LNHNV, YYDKDF (reference sequence). V was cut by 2 bases and J by 4 bases, with 22 bases left in between. CDR3 length equals 18 residues. The DNA of the CDR3 is TGTGCCACCAGCAGACGAAATCTTCAGGGGGAGGATGCAGATACGCAGTATTTT. Translating it yields CATSRRNLQGEDADTQYF.

The rearrangement links TRBV6-2 or TRBV6-3 to TRBJ2-2; perhaps TRBD1 as D (6 bases). Germline-derived CDR1 and CDR2 are MNHEY and SVGEGT. Trimming took 7 bases from V and 6 from J, leaving 12 bases between them. The CDR3 runs to 13 residues. Here the CDR3 reads CASTRGFSGELFF. DNA for the CDR3: TGTGCCAGCACCAGGGGCTTTTCCGGGGAGCTGTTTTTT.

The V and J genes are TRBV7-8 and TRBJ1-2, with TRBD1 identical over 8 bases. Germline V gene sequence: CDR1 SGHVS, CDR2 FQNEAQ. The CDR3 has 14 amino acids. The J segment lost 4 bases and the V segment lost 5 bases, leaving 6 bases of the junction unmatched. CDR3 amino acids: CASSTGQGGYGYTF. The CDR3 DNA follows: TGTGCCAGCAGCACAGGACAGGGTGGCTATGGCTACACCTTC.

CDR3 in amino acids: CATVPRDIRFKGNQPQHF. Written as DNA, the CDR3 is TGTGCCACAGTACCCCGGGACATTCGGTTCAAGGGCAATCAGCCCCAGCATTTT. V usage is TRBV19 and J usage is TRBJ1-5; the D gene is possibly TRBD1 (6 bases). The germline gives CDR1 LNHDA, CDR2 SQIVND (reference sequence). Deletions cut 10 bases from V and 2 bases from J, with 27 bases between. This CDR3 comprises 18 residues.

This clonotype was detected a few times. The J gene is TRBJ1-2, the V gene TRBV7-2; perhaps TRBD1 as D (6 bases). This CDR3 region has 13 residues. Trimming took 2 bases from V and 8 from J, leaving 12 bases between them. Germline-derived CDR1 and CDR2 are SGHTA and FQGNSA. CDR3 residues: CASSLWGAEGYTF. In nucleotides, the CDR3 is TGTGCCAGCAGCTTATGGGGGGCGGAAGGCTACACCTTC.

This chain links TRBV6-1 with TRBJ1-6; 10 nucleotides align to TRBD1. Trimming at V came to 4 bases and at J to 9 bases, leaving 9 bases not matched to a gene. Germline V gene lookup returns CDR1 MNHNS and CDR2 SASEGT. The CDR3 consists of 16 residues. The DNA for the CDR3 is TGTGCCAGCAGTGGACAGGGGGCGAGGTTAAGTTCACCCCTCCACTTT. Residues: CASSGQGARLSSPLHF.

This clonotype was detected a few times. This chain joins TRBV2 and TRBJ1-2; D is unresolved. With 8 bases removed from V and 2 bases from J, the gap between germline ends came to 12 bases. Germline loops: CDR1 SNHLY, CDR2 FYNNEI. This CDR3 region has 13 residues. The CDR3 bases are TGTGCCAGCGAGACGGAGGTAAACTATGGCTACACCTTC. Its protein product is CASETEVNYGYTF.

This clonotype was seen a few times. The chain employs TRBV7-2 and TRBJ2-3; the D is unclear. Trimming removed 3 bases from V and 0 bases from J, with 7 bases in between. The CDR3 runs to 14 residues. The germline V gene encodes CDR1 SGHTA and CDR2 FQGNSA. CDR3 in amino acids: CASSFWASTDTQYF. In DNA form, the CDR3 reads TGTGCCAGCAGCTTTTGGGCTAGCACAGATACGCAGTATTTT.

This chain joins TRBV4-1 and TRBJ2-3, with 9 bases identical to TRBD1. CDR3 length equals 15 residues. The germline gives CDR1 MGHRA, CDR2 YSYEKL. The V segment lost 6 bases and the J segment 6 bases; nucleotides outside the gene matches: 10. CDR3: CASRDRGNVVDTQYF. The CDR3 DNA is TGCGCCAGCAGAGACAGGGGGAATGTTGTGGATACGCAGTATTTT.

The chain is built from TRBV11-3 and TRBJ2-2; D is ambiguous. CDR3 length: 15 amino acids. Germline V gives CDR1 SGHNT, CDR2 YENEEA. The V end lost 8 bases, the J end lost 4 bases, and 17 bases lay between the germline ends. CDR3 loop: CASAVSASLTGELFF. CDR3 DNA: TGTGCCAGCGCCGTTTCGGCCAGCCTCACCGGGGAGCTGTTTTTT.

This clonotype was counted a few times. The chain combines TRBV7-6 with TRBJ2-7, with D possibly TRBD1 on 7 matching bases. This CDR3 region has 15 residues. The ends were cut back, 3 bases at V and 0 bases at J, with 12 bases in the middle. The germline V gene has CDR1 SGHVS and CDR2 FNYEAQ. The CDR3: CASSLRDSSSYEQYF. The CDR3 DNA follows: TGTGCCAGCAGCTTGCGGGACAGTAGCTCCTACGAGCAGTACTTC.

The chain uses TRBV6-5 and TRBJ2-5; 7 bases map to TRBD1. With V trimmed by 8 bases and J by 5 bases, 14 bases remained unmatched. Germline V gene sequence: CDR1 MNHEY, CDR2 SVGAGI. The CDR3 consists of 15 residues. The CDR3 reads CASSRQGVMGETQYF. CDR3 coding DNA: TGTGCCAGCTCCCGACAGGGAGTAATGGGGGAGACCCAGTACTTC.

V usage is TRBV27 and J usage is TRBJ2-2; no reliable D call. V was shortened by 5 bases and J by 8 bases, with 18 bases between the two germline ends. Germline V gives CDR1 MNHEY, CDR2 SMNVEV (reference sequence). There are 15 residues in the CDR3. The CDR3 coding sequence is TGTGCCAGCAGTACAGTTGTCGACTTCGGTGGGGAGCTGTTTTTT. It codes for CASSTVVDFGGELFF.

This chain uses TRBV11-2 with TRBJ1-1; no clear D. Trimming cost V 0 bases and J 2 bases, with 16 bases left between them. Germline V lookup: CDR1 SGHAT, CDR2 FQNNGV. This CDR3 comprises 17 residues. In nucleotides, the CDR3 is TGTGCCAGCAGCTTAGAGGCCCGGAAGCGTAGAAACACTGAAGCTTTCTTT. It translates to CASSLEARKRRNTEAFF.

This chain joins TRBV7-2 and TRBJ2-2; 11 bases fit TRBD2. This CDR3 contains 16 residues. CDR1 SGHTA and CDR2 FQGNSA come from the germline V gene. V was pared by 5 bases and J by 5 bases, with 7 bases of the junction left unmatched. The CDR3 nucleotides are TGTGCCAGCAGCCGTAGCGGGGGGGCGATGACCGGGGAGCTGTTTTTT. Amino acids: CASSRSGGAMTGELFF.

The J gene is TRBJ2-5, the V gene TRBV20-1; the match to TRBD2 covers 16 bases. V trimming: 5 bases; J trimming: 2 bases; junction bases outside the gene matches: 2. The CDR3 runs 15 residues. Germline CDR1 DFQATT, CDR2 SNEGSKA (reference sequence). This CDR3 is CSAGTSGGAQETQYF. The CDR3 DNA follows: TGCAGTGCTGGGACTAGCGGGGGGGCACAAGAGACCCAGTACTTC.

This clonotype was seen only a few times. The chain employs TRBV7-4 and TRBJ2-7; 10 bases map to TRBD1. Germline-derived CDR1 and CDR2 are SGHVT and SQSDAQ. The length of the CDR3 is 15 residues. Trimming took 3 bases from V and 5 from J; bases not matched to a gene: 7. This chain's CDR3 is CASSLSGTGVHEQYF. The DNA of the CDR3 is TGTGCCAGCAGCTTGTCCGGGACAGGGGTCCACGAGCAGTACTTC.

This chain links TRBV5-1 with TRBJ2-2; possibly TRBD1 for D (7 bases). CDR3 length: 18 residues. V lost 4 bases and J lost 5, with 24 bases in between. Germline CDR1 is SGHRS and CDR2 is YFSETQ. The CDR3 reads CASSKGQTSAGGTGELFF. CDR3 bases: TGCGCCAGCAGCAAGGGACAGACAAGCGCTGGGGGGACCGGGGAGCTGTTTTTT. The variable domain in full, completed from reference TRBV5-1 and TRBJ2-2, reads KAGVTQTPRYLIKTRGQQVTLSCSPISGHRSVSWYQQTPGQGLQFLFEYFSETQRNKGNFPGRFSGRQFSNSRSEMNVSTLELGDSALYLCASSKGQTSAGGTGELFFGEGSRLTVL.

J is TRBJ1-5 and V is TRBV2; D is uncertain. Trimming took 7 bases from V and 1 from J, leaving 8 bases between them. The CDR3 spans 13 residues. The V gene's germline CDR1 is SNHLY and CDR2 FYNNEI. The CDR3 reads CASNRESNQPQHF. The CDR3 coding sequence is TGTGCCAGCAATAGAGAGAGCAATCAGCCCCAGCATTTT. Complete variable domain (other parts from reference TRBV2 and TRBJ1-5): EPEVTQTPSHQVTQMGQEVILRCVPISNHLYFYWYRQILGQKVEFLVSFYNNEISEKSEIFDDQFSVERPDGSNFTLKIRSTKLEDSAMYFCASNRESNQPQHFGDGTRLSIL.

This clonotype has more than one count but fewer than ten. This chain joins TRBV10-3 and TRBJ2-5; D is undetermined. Trimming removed 0 bases from V and 5 bases from J, with 7 bases in between. Germline CDR1 is ENHRY and CDR2 is SYGVKD. The CDR3 is made up of 13 amino acids. The CDR3, as DNA: TGTGCCATCAGTGAGTCTGGGCCCGAGACCCAGTACTTC. Encoded protein: CAISESGPETQYF.

The rearrangement links TRBV6-2 or TRBV6-3 to TRBJ2-3, with D possibly matching TRBD1 (5 bases). Germline V lookup: CDR1 MNHEY, CDR2 SVGEGT. With 2 bases removed from V and 2 bases from J, the gap between germline ends came to 11 bases. The CDR3 runs to 15 residues. CDR3 in DNA: TGTGCCAGCAGTTACGCCCCAGGGAACACAGATACGCAGTATTTT. It translates to CASSYAPGNTDTQYF.

The chain joins TRBV6-1 to TRBJ2-5; D tentatively reads TRBD1 or TRBD2 (5 bases each). Germline-derived CDR1 and CDR2 are MNHNS and SASEGT. Between the trimmed V and J ends, which lost 5 bases and 4 bases, there was a span of 14 bases. The CDR3 has 14 residues. Here the CDR3 DNA reads TGTGCCAGCAGTTATCGGGGAGACAGAGAGACCCAGTACTTC. Its protein product is CASSYRGDRETQYF.

V and J are TRBV7-2 and TRBJ1-2; D possibly corresponds to TRBD1 (6 bases). Per the germline V gene, CDR1 is SGHTA and CDR2 is FQGNSA. The V and J ends lost 1 base and 4 bases respectively, with 13 bases between them. This CDR3 has 15 amino acids. Here the CDR3 reads CASSLVMDSGYGYTF. In DNA form, the CDR3 reads TGTGCCAGCAGCTTAGTTATGGACAGTGGCTATGGCTACACCTTC.

The chain joins TRBV20-1 to TRBJ2-3; 8 positions agree with TRBD2. The CDR3 consists of 18 residues. CDR1 and CDR2 (germline): DFQATT, SNEGSKA (reference sequence). J was trimmed by 1 base and V by 0 bases; bases with no gene match: 12. CDR3 sequence reads: CSARDVSPAGGGTDTQYF. In nucleotides, the CDR3 is TGCAGTGCTAGAGATGTGTCCCCCGCGGGGGGTGGCACAGATACGCAGTATTTT.

Ten or more counts support this clonotype. J is TRBJ1-5 and V is TRBV7-2; 8 positions agree with TRBD1. The germline gives CDR1 SGHTA, CDR2 FQGNSA. The CDR3 extends over 15 amino acids. V was clipped by 1 base and J by 4 bases; unmatched bases: 3. The CDR3 here is CASSLGGQGNQPQHF. CDR3 sequence (DNA): TGTGCCAGCAGCTTAGGTGGACAGGGAAATCAGCCCCAGCATTTT.

This clonotype was counted ten times or more. This chain uses TRBV7-2 with TRBJ2-5, with D possibly matching TRBD2 (7 bases). The ends were cut back, 5 bases at V and 4 bases at J, with 17 bases in the middle. The CDR3 loop spans 15 amino acids. Germline CDR1 is SGHTA and CDR2 is FQGNSA. The chain's CDR3 is CASSLLGGLGETQYF. The CDR3 DNA is TGTGCCAGCAGCCTATTGGGGGGGCTCGGAGAGACCCAGTACTTC.